The present entry profiles one TCR beta chain with its context. As yet, its antigen is unknown. This sample stems from a study of T cells in Graves' hyperthyroidism and ophthalmopathy. Study results and caveats: Clonotypes that were expanded in thyroid above 0.001 mostly appeared in blood too.

CDR3 size: 12 residues. Trimming took 3 bases from V and 8 from J, leaving 13 bases between them. Looked up from germline, CDR1 is DFQATT and CDR2 is SNEGSKA (reference sequence). Newly diagnosed hyperthyroidism patients aged 18 to 65 years had disease lasting under 2 months. Pregnant or lactating patients were excluded, as were those with uncontrolled infection or other autoimmune disease. This sample holds PBMCs from 8 to 10 ml fresh peripheral blood. Amplified regions were TCR beta CDR3 sequences from RNA transcripts. An initial round of RT-PCR targeting the TCR CDR3 relied on the HTBI primer set. Using its own MiXCR run on the multiplex PCR reads, TCRdb lists one record per CDR3 protein. The sample shows approximately 200,000 distinct CDR3 sequences, about 18% of them seen only once.

The clonotype was recovered from a man aged 40-49 years with Graves' hyperthyroidism. This chain joins TRBV20-1 and TRBJ1-2; possible D gene TRBD1, 6 bases. The specimen sequenced was blood. This CDR3 is CSASRGPHGYTF. In nucleotides, the CDR3 is TGCAGTGCTAGCAGGGGTCCCCACGGCTACACCTTC.